The clone carrying this TCR beta chain has a count of ten or more. Its antigen is unidentified. The entry originates in a study of molecular identifiers for immune sequencing clone quantification. Overall study context: Naive CD8 RNA (about 20,000 or 100,000 cells) was divided into five aliquots, with four sequenced.

The V and J ends lost 0 bases and 4 bases, in that order; junction bases with no gene match: 9. The CDR3 spans 19 residues. Germline V gives CDR1 MNHEY, CDR2 SVGAGI. TCRdb fed the PCR reads into MiXCR, producing one record per CDR3 protein. The top ten clones hold around 0.9% of a sample with about 640,000 distinct CDR3 sequences, 15% to 20% of them seen once. Findings and limits, study-wide: Highly expanded clones may be undercounted when identical TCR molecules share barcodes. Whereas clones above 20 RNA copies held under 1% of naive-cell molecules, they held over 97% of effector molecules.

This receptor was obtained from a human donor in good health. Some libraries in this study had Jurkat cell RNA spiked in. The source material was naive CD8+ T cells from blood, with Jurkat cell RNA spiked in. Subset here: FACS-sorted CD8+CD4-CCR7+CD45RA+ naive T cells. The rearrangement joins TRBV6-5 to TRBJ2-1, with 13 bases identical to TRBD2. CDR3 amino acids: CASSYSATSGGGLYNEQFF. The CDR3 nucleotides read TGTGCCAGCAGTTACTCCGCCACTAGCGGGGGGGGCCTATACAATGAGCAGTTCTTC.